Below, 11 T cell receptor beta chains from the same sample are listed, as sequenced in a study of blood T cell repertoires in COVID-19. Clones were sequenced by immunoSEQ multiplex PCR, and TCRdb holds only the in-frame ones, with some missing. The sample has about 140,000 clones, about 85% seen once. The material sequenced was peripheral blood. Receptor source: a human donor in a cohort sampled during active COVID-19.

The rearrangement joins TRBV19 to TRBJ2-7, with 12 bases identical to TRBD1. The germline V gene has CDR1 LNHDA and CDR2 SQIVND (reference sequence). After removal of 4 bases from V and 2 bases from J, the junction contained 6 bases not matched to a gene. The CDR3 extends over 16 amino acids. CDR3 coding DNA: TGTGCCAGTAGTAACCCCGGGACAGGGGGCCCCTACGAGCAGTACTTC. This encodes CASSNPGTGGPYEQYF.

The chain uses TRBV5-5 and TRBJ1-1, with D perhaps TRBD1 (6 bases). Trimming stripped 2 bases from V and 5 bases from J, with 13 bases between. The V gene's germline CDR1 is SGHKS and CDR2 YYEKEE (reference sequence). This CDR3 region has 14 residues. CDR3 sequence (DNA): TGTGCCAGCAGCTTCTACTTTCAGGGGACTGAAGCTTTCTTT. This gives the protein CASSFYFQGTEAFF.

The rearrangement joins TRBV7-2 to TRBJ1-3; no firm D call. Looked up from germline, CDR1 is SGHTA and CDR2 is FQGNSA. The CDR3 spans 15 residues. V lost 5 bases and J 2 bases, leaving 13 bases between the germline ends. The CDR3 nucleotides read TGTGCCAGCAGCCCCCATCCCACACCTGGAAACACCATATATTTT. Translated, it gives CASSPHPTPGNTIYF. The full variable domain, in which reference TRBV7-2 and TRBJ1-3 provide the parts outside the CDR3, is GAGVSQSPSNKVTEKGKDVELRCDPISGHTALYWYRQSLGQGLEFLIYFQGNSAPDKSGLPSDRFSAERTGGSVSTLTIQRTQQEDSAVYLCASSPHPTPGNTIYFGEGSWLTVV.

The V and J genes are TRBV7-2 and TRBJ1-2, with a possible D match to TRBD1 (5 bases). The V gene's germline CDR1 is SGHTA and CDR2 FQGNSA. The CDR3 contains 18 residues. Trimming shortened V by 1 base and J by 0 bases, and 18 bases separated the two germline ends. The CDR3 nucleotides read TGTGCCAGCAGCTTAGTGGCAGGTCGGAGGGGAGCTAACTATGGCTACACCTTC. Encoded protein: CASSLVAGRRGANYGYTF.

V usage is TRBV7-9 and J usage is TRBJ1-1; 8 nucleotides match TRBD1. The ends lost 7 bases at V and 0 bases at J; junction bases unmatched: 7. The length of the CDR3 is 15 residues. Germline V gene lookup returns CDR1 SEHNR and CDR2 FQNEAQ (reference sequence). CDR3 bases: TGTGCCAGCATTCAGGGGGCGAGCGTGAACACTGAAGCTTTCTTT. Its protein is CASIQGASVNTEAFF.

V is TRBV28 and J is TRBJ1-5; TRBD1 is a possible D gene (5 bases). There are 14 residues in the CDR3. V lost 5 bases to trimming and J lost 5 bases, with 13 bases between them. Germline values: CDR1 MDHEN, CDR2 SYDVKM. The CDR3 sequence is CASSPPDNYQPQHF. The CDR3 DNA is TGTGCCAGCAGTCCTCCGGACAATTATCAGCCCCAGCATTTT.

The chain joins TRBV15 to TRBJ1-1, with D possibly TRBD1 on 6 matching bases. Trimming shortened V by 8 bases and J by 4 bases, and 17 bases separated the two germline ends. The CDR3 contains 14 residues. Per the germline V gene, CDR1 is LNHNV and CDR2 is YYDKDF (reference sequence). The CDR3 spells CATGGRPIVTEAFF. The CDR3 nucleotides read TGTGCCACCGGGGGCCGGCCAATTGTCACTGAAGCTTTCTTT.

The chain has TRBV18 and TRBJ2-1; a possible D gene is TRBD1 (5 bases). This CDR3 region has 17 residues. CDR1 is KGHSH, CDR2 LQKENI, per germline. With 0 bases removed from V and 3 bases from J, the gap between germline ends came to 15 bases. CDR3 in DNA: TGTGCCAGCTCACCACCGAGACAGCCATCTAGCTACAATGAGCAGTTCTTC. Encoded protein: CASSPPRQPSSYNEQFF.

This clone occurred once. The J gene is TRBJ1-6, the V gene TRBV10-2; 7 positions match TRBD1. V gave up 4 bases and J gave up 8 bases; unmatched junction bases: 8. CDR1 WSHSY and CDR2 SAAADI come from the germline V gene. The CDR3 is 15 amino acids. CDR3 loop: CASSVMTGLYSPLHF. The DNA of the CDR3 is TGCGCCAGCAGTGTTATGACAGGGTTGTATTCACCCCTCCACTTT.

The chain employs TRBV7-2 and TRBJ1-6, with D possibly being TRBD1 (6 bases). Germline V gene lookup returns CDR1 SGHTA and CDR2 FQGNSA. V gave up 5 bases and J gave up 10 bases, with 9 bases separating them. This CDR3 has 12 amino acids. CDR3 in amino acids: CASSRTGSPLHF. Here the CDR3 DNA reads TGTGCCAGCAGCCGAACAGGGTCACCCCTCCACTTT.

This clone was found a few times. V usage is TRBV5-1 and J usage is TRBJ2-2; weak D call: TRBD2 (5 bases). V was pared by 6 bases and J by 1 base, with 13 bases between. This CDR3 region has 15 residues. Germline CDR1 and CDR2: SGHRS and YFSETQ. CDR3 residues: CASNDKRQNTGELFF. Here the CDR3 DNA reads TGCGCCAGCAACGACAAGCGGCAGAACACCGGGGAGCTGTTTTTT.